The TCR beta chain under discussion was sequenced for a study of T cells in Graves' hyperthyroidism and ophthalmopathy. A roughly 9.3 ml volume of fresh peripheral blood provided the PBMCs. Points on this clonotype: Its cognate antigen is unknown. A much larger clone differs by one base, so this may be a read error. The conserved phenylalanine or tryptophan is not found at the CDR3 terminus, so this likely reflects a read error.

General study points: Ophthalmopathy was predicted by the model a median of about 6.7 months ahead of onset.

Amplification of TCR beta CDR3 regions used RNA as the template. The HTBI set primed first-round TCR CDR3 RT-PCR. TCRdb re-derived calls from the multiplex PCR reads in MiXCR, one entry per CDR3 protein. The sample yields about 560,000 distinct CDR3 sequences, over 15% seen once. The source material was blood. The sequence was collected from a woman aged 18-30 years with Graves' hyperthyroidism.

The CDR3 DNA sequence: TGCAGCGTTCTCAAAGGGCTTACTGAAGCTTTCCTT. This encodes CSVLKGLTEAFL. V and J are TRBV29-1 and TRBJ1-1; D not certain. The CDR3 extends over 12 amino acids. From germline, CDR1 is SQVTM and CDR2 ANQGSEA. The V and J ends lost 5 bases and 5 bases respectively, with 12 bases between them.